This TCR beta chain was obtained from a study of shared clonotypes between healthy human individuals. Whole-study results and caveats: Clonotype sharing among donors was expected to depend on sequencing depth.

CDR3 length: 16 amino acids. V was cut by 5 bases and J by 0 bases, with 17 bases left in between. The germline gives CDR1 MNHEY, CDR2 SMNVEV (reference sequence). Naive CD8 cells were CD45RO-negative, positively selected for CCR7, excluding terminally differentiated effector memory CD45RA+ cells. About this clone itself: Its matching antigen is unknown.

Each PCR replicate from the sorted subsets contained about 210 ng DNA, which is 25,000 to 30,000 T cell genomes. Repertoires were generated with immunoSEQ multiplex PCR, while TCRdb's copy carries only in-frame clones and drops some. The sample includes millions of clones, about 92% of them seen just once. This chain uses TRBV27 with TRBJ2-7; a weak D match, TRBD2 (6 bases). The receptor's source is a man aged 18 to 35 in good health. Some clones in this sample may be carry-over from other donors' samples. The sequencing input was naive CD8+ T cells from PBMCs. The CDR3 DNA sequence: TGTGCCAGCAGTCCCTCCTCGGGGGAGGCCTCCTACGAGCAGTACTTC. Amino acids: CASSPSSGEASYEQYF.